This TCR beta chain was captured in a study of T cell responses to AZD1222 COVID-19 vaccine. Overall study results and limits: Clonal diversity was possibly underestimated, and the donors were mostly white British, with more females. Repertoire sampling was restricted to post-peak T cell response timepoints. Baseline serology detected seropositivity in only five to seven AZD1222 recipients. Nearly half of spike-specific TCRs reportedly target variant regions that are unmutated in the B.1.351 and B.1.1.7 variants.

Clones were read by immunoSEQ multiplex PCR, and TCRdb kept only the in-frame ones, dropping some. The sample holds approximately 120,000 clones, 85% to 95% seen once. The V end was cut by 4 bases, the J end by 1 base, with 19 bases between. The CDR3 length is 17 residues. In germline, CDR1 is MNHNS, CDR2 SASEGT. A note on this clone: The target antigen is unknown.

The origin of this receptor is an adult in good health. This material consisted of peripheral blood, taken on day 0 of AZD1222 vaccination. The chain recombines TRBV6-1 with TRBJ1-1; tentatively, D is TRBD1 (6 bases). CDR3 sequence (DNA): TGTGCCAGCAGTGCCCTGGGGGGTAGGACAGAGAACACTGAAGCTTTCTTT. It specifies CASSALGGRTENTEAFF.